Sequencing of this T cell receptor beta chain was carried out in a study of vaccination effects on CD4 cells after COVID-19. Study outcomes and limitations: Late post-vaccination, clones induced by infection and those induced by vaccine underwent marked clonal contraction.

As concerns this clone: Its antigen is unidentified.

The data were produced by immunoSEQ multiplex PCR, yet TCRdb's version contains in-frame clones alone and is incomplete. The sample carries around 60,000 clones, around 73% recorded once. The ends were cut back, 2 bases at V and 1 base at J, with 8 bases in the middle. This CDR3 is 14 amino acids long. Germline V CDR1 and CDR2: SGHRS, YFSETQ. Antigen-specific CD4+ T cells were expanded (with viral peptide pools) by the ViraFEST assay ahead of sequencing. Isolation of CD4+ T cells took place after 10 days of culture. Of the BNT162b2 and mRNA-1273 vaccines, participants received two doses of one or the other.

This receptor was obtained from a human donor who received a COVID-19 vaccine. The input for sequencing was CD4+ T cells from PBMCs cultured with HCoV-229E spike peptides, taken after COVID-19 vaccination. The rearrangement links TRBV5-1 to TRBJ2-3; D is uncertain. The CDR3 DNA follows: TGCGCCAGCAGCTTTGGGCCCGGCACAGATACGCAGTATTTT. This sequence encodes CASSFGPGTDTQYF. Variable domain in full (rest from reference TRBV5-1 and TRBJ2-3): KAGVTQTPRYLIKTRGQQVTLSCSPISGHRSVSWYQQTPGQGLQFLFEYFSETQRNKGNFPGRFSGRQFSNSRSEMNVSTLELGDSALYLCASSFGPGTDTQYFGPGTRLTVL.